The sequence of this T cell receptor beta chain was determined in a study of neurological immune-mediated disorders. Regarding the study as a whole: Healthy controls had more TCR clonal expansion than multiple sclerosis, which showed the least, whereas HTLV-1-associated myelopathy showed the most.

The making of cDNA relied on 5'RACE with 10-nucleotide random UMIs. Via MiXCR, TCRdb re-called the 5' RACE reads, giving one row per CDR3 protein. This sample has 28,000 or so distinct CDR3 sequences, with roughly 20% found just once. This clonotype was counted at least ten times. Antigen specificity is unknown. The germline V gene has CDR1 SGHTA and CDR2 FQGNSA. J was trimmed by 8 bases and V by 2 bases; bases with no gene match: 14. The length of the CDR3 is 17 residues. Sample: PBMCs. This sequence joins TRBV7-2 and TRBJ2-3; TRBD2 matches at 9 bases. The receptor comes from an older woman in good health. Here the CDR3 reads CASSLYEASGDGLTQYF. The CDR3 DNA follows: TGTGCCAGCAGCTTATATGAGGCTAGCGGGGATGGTCTTACGCAGTATTTT. Full variable domain (outside the CDR3, taken from reference TRBV7-2 and TRBJ2-3): GAGVSQSPSNKVTEKGKDVELRCDPISGHTALYWYRQSLGQGLEFLIYFQGNSAPDKSGLPSDRFSAERTGGSVSTLTIQRTQQEDSAVYLCASSLYEASGDGLTQYFGPGTRLTVL.